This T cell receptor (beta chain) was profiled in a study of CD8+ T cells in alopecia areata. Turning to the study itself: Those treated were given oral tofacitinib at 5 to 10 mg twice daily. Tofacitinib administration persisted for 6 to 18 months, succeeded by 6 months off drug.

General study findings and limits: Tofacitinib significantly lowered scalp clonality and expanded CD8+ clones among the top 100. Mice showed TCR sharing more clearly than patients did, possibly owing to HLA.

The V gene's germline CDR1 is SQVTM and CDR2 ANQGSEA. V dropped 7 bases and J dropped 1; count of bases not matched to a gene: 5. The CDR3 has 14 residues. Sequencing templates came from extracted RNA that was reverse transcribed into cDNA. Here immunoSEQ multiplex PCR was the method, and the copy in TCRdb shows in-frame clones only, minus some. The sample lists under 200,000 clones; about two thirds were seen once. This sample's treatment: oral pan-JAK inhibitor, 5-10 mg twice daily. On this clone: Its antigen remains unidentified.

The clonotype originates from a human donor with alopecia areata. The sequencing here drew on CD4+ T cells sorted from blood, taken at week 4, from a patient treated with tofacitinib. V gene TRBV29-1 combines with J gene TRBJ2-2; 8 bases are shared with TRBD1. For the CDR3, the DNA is TGCAGCGCTATCGACAGGGGGAACACCGGGGAGCTGTTTTTT. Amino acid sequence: CSAIDRGNTGELFF.